The rows below give T cell receptor beta chains drawn from one sample of a study of T cells in localized non-small cell lung cancer. Assay: immunoSEQ multiplex PCR; the TCRdb copy retains only in-frame clones and omits some. This table holds roughly 48,000 clones, about three quarters found once. The starting material was PBMCs, obtained before any cancer treatment. The receptor set was obtained from a woman aged 40-70 years with stage II lung adenocarcinoma. Each CDR3 is given with its conserved first and last residue. Fields, in order: D gene, J gene, V gene, clone size, CDR3 protein, CDR3 DNA. A D gene is named only where the DNA matches it firmly. Rows may omit the clone size; those that give it use once, few, many or a size class.

D gene: -
J gene: TRBJ2-7
V gene: TRBV7-8
clone size: -
CDR3 protein: CASIDWTDSYEQYF
CDR3 DNA: TGTGCCAGCATTGATTGGACAGACTCCTACGAGCAGTACTTC

D gene: TRBD2
J gene: TRBJ2-3
V gene: TRBV7-2
clone size: -
CDR3 protein: CASSLVSGRSTDTQYF
CDR3 DNA: TGTGCCAGCAGCTTAGTAAGCGGGAGAAGCACAGATACGCAGTATTTT

D gene: TRBD1
J gene: TRBJ1-5
V gene: TRBV5-1
clone size: -
CDR3 protein: CASRTGTDSNQPQHF
CDR3 DNA: TGCGCCAGTAGGACAGGGACCGATAGCAATCAGCCCCAGCATTTT

D gene: TRBD1
J gene: TRBJ2-5
V gene: TRBV5-5
clone size: -
CDR3 protein: CASSLLTGGKGETQYF
CDR3 DNA: TGTGCCAGCAGCTTACTGACAGGGGGAAAAGGAGAGACCCAGTACTTC

D gene: -
J gene: TRBJ1-4
V gene: TRBV18
clone size: few
CDR3 protein: CASSPGEGGNEKLFF
CDR3 DNA: TGTGCCAGCTCACCAGGAGAGGGGGGTAATGAAAAACTGTTTTTT

D gene: -
J gene: TRBJ2-7
V gene: TRBV28
clone size: once
CDR3 protein: CASRLGPLRGSLLYEQYF
CDR3 DNA: TGTGCCAGCAGACTGGGCCCCCTGCGGGGATCCCTCTTATACGAGCAGTACTTC

D gene: -
J gene: TRBJ2-3
V gene: TRBV29-1
clone size: -
CDR3 protein: CSVEKGRGNTDTQYF
CDR3 DNA: TGCAGCGTTGAGAAGGGTCGAGGTAACACAGATACGCAGTATTTT

D gene: TRBD1
J gene: TRBJ2-3
V gene: TRBV11-3
clone size: -
CDR3 protein: CASSRDRGTDTQYF
CDR3 DNA: TGTGCCAGCAGCCGCGACAGGGGCACAGATACGCAGTATTTT

D gene: -
J gene: TRBJ2-1
V gene: TRBV27
clone size: -
CDR3 protein: CASSFEGHEQFF
CDR3 DNA: TGTGCCAGCAGTTTTGAGGGGCATGAGCAGTTCTTC

D gene: -
J gene: TRBJ2-4
V gene: TRBV23-1
clone size: -
CDR3 protein: CASSQESAKNIQYF
CDR3 DNA: TGCGCCAGCAGTCAGGAGTCAGCCAAAAACATTCAGTACTTC

D gene: -
J gene: TRBJ1-1
V gene: TRBV15
clone size: -
CDR3 protein: CATSRDTVTGREAFF
CDR3 DNA: TGTGCCACCAGCAGAGATACAGTTACAGGCCGTGAAGCTTTCTTT

D gene: -
J gene: TRBJ1-5
V gene: TRBV28
clone size: -
CDR3 protein: CATNPGTQGQPQHF
CDR3 DNA: TGTGCCACAAACCCCGGGACACAGGGCCAGCCCCAGCATTTT

D gene: -
J gene: TRBJ2-1
V gene: TRBV4-3
clone size: -
CDR3 protein: CASSQSDRTVYNEQFF
CDR3 DNA: TGCGCCAGCAGCCAAAGTGACCGGACAGTCTACAATGAGCAGTTCTTC

D gene: -
J gene: TRBJ1-1
V gene: TRBV19
clone size: once
CDR3 protein: CASSTFGQIQNTEAFF
CDR3 DNA: TGTGCCAGTAGTACTTTCGGACAGATACAGAACACTGAAGCTTTCTTT

D gene: TRBD1
J gene: TRBJ2-2
V gene: TRBV6-6
clone size: -
CDR3 protein: CASSYRGTGDTGELFF
CDR3 DNA: TGTGCCAGCAGTTATAGGGGGACAGGGGACACCGGGGAGCTGTTTTTT

D gene: TRBD1
J gene: TRBJ1-2
V gene: TRBV19
clone size: -
CDR3 protein: CASSRDRANYGYTF
CDR3 DNA: TGTGCCAGTAGCCGGGACAGAGCTAACTATGGCTACACCTTC

D gene: -
J gene: TRBJ1-5
V gene: TRBV2
clone size: few
CDR3 protein: CASSGDVSNQPQHF
CDR3 DNA: TGTGCCAGCAGTGGGGACGTTAGCAATCAGCCCCAGCATTTT

D gene: -
J gene: TRBJ1-1
V gene: TRBV28
clone size: -
CDR3 protein: CASRGGSAAANTEAFF
CDR3 DNA: TGTGCCAGCAGGGGGGGTTCAGCAGCAGCGAACACTGAAGCTTTCTTT

D gene: TRBD2
J gene: TRBJ2-7
V gene: TRBV9
clone size: -
CDR3 protein: CASSERGGTYEQYF
CDR3 DNA: TGTGCCAGCAGCGAGCGGGGGGGAACCTACGAGCAGTACTTC

D gene: -
J gene: TRBJ1-6
V gene: TRBV28
clone size: -
CDR3 protein: CASSSGSGSFNSPLHF
CDR3 DNA: TGTGCCAGCAGTTCAGGTTCGGGCAGCTTTAATTCACCCCTCCACTTT

D gene: TRBD1
J gene: TRBJ2-5
V gene: TRBV10-2
clone size: -
CDR3 protein: CASSGQGARETQYF
CDR3 DNA: TGCGCCAGCAGTGGCCAGGGGGCGAGGGAGACCCAGTACTTC

D gene: -
J gene: TRBJ2-1
V gene: TRBV12-1
clone size: -
CDR3 protein: CASSFALAGGREHNEQFF
CDR3 DNA: TGTGCCAGCAGCTTTGCTCTAGCGGGGGGGCGAGAACACAATGAGCAGTTCTTC

D gene: -
J gene: TRBJ1-1
V gene: TRBV4-3
clone size: -
CDR3 protein: CASSQVDRPNTEAFF
CDR3 DNA: TGCGCCAGCAGCCAAGTGGACAGACCGAACACTGAAGCTTTCTTT

D gene: -
J gene: TRBJ2-3
V gene: TRBV5-4
clone size: -
CDR3 protein: CASSPSVVRTDTQYF
CDR3 DNA: TGTGCCAGCAGCCCAAGCGTCGTTCGCACAGATACGCAGTATTTT

D gene: -
J gene: TRBJ1-4
V gene: TRBV23-1
clone size: -
CDR3 protein: CASIEGINEKLFF
CDR3 DNA: TGCGCCAGCATCGAGGGAATTAATGAAAAACTGTTTTTT

D gene: -
J gene: TRBJ1-1
V gene: TRBV27
clone size: -
CDR3 protein: CASSLYSRDLMNTEAFF
CDR3 DNA: TGTGCCAGCAGTTTATACAGTAGGGACCTCATGAACACTGAAGCTTTCTTT

D gene: -
J gene: TRBJ2-5
V gene: TRBV5-6
clone size: -
CDR3 protein: CASSWDIETQYF
CDR3 DNA: TGTGCCAGCAGCTGGGACATTGAGACCCAGTACTTC

D gene: TRBD2
J gene: TRBJ2-3
V gene: TRBV10-3
clone size: -
CDR3 protein: CASSELAGSSTDTQYF
CDR3 DNA: TGTGCCAGCAGTGAACTAGCGGGGTCTTCCACAGATACGCAGTATTTT

D gene: TRBD1
J gene: TRBJ2-5
V gene: TRBV27
clone size: -
CDR3 protein: CASSFTGGITETQYF
CDR3 DNA: TGTGCCAGCAGTTTTACAGGGGGAATAACGGAGACCCAGTACTTC

D gene: -
J gene: TRBJ1-5
V gene: TRBV30
clone size: -
CDR3 protein: CAWAPDSNQPQHF
CDR3 DNA: TGTGCCTGGGCTCCCGATAGCAATCAGCCCCAGCATTTT

D gene: -
J gene: TRBJ1-2
V gene: TRBV6-5
clone size: few
CDR3 protein: CGVRGTWDGYTF
CDR3 DNA: TGTGGCGTCAGGGGAACGTGGGATGGCTACACCTTC

D gene: TRBD1
J gene: TRBJ2-1
V gene: TRBV5-1
clone size: -
CDR3 protein: CASSPRTGVSYNEQFF
CDR3 DNA: TGCGCCAGCAGCCCGCGGACAGGGGTTTCCTACAATGAGCAGTTCTTC

D gene: TRBD1
J gene: TRBJ2-4
V gene: TRBV19
clone size: -
CDR3 protein: CASSQPGTAIWDIQYF
CDR3 DNA: TGTGCCAGTAGTCAACCCGGGACAGCTATATGGGACATTCAGTACTTC

D gene: -
J gene: TRBJ1-1
V gene: TRBV7-8
clone size: -
CDR3 protein: CASSLNANTEAFF
CDR3 DNA: TGTGCCAGCAGCTTAAACGCGAACACTGAAGCTTTCTTT

D gene: TRBD1
J gene: TRBJ2-1
V gene: TRBV28
clone size: -
CDR3 protein: CASSDRDPAYNEQFF
CDR3 DNA: TGTGCCAGCAGTGACAGGGACCCCGCCTACAATGAGCAGTTCTTC

D gene: -
J gene: TRBJ2-7
V gene: TRBV19
clone size: -
CDR3 protein: CASSMQDRPYEQYF
CDR3 DNA: TGTGCCAGTAGTATGCAGGACAGACCCTACGAGCAGTACTTC

D gene: -
J gene: TRBJ2-5
V gene: TRBV10-3
clone size: -
CDR3 protein: CAISSGLEETQYF
CDR3 DNA: TGTGCCATCAGCAGCGGGTTAGAAGAGACCCAGTACTTC